This T cell receptor beta chain was recorded in a study of blood T cell repertoires in COVID-19. About the study: Some COVID-19 samples were acute and others convalescent; all came from the United States, Italy and Spain.

V was pared by 6 bases and J by 0 bases, with 12 bases between. CDR1 and CDR2 from the germline V gene are PRHDT and FYEKMQ (reference sequence). This CDR3 has 14 amino acids. Measured with immunoSEQ multiplex PCR; TCRdb has only the in-frame clones, and not every one. The sample consists of 85,000 to 120,000 clones, 87% of them appearing once. The clonotype originates from a woman in her forties or fifties with COVID-19, enrolled during active disease. The sequenced sample consisted of peripheral blood. The chain recombines TRBV13 with TRBJ2-7; D not resolved. The DNA for the CDR3 is TGTGCCAGCAGTCTGACAATGAGCTCCTACGAGCAGTACTTC. Its protein product is CASSLTMSSYEQYF.